A selection of T cell receptor beta chains follows, all from one sample in a study of blood T cell repertoires in COVID-19. Data came from immunoSEQ multiplex PCR; TCRdb stores just in-frame clones and leaves some out. The sample holds approximately 320,000 clones, about 90% seen once. The specimen was peripheral blood. The origin of the receptors is a woman under 40 with COVID-19, enrolled during active disease. CDR3s include the opening cysteine and the closing phenylalanine or tryptophan. D genes are given only for firm matches. Only part of the rows carry a size: once, few, many, or a class if the clone is expanded.

d_call cdr3_length clone_size j_call v_call cdr3_aa cdr3_nt
TRBD1 13 . TRBJ1-1 TRBV11-3 CASSVTGAAEAFF TGTGCCAGCAGCGTCACAGGGGCCGCTGAAGCTTTCTTT
. 15 . TRBJ1-3 TRBV5-6 CASSLRGTYGNTIYF TGTGCCAGCAGCTTGAGAGGGACATATGGAAACACCATATATTTT
TRBD1 16 . TRBJ2-5 TRBV10-3 CAISETGTEFRETQYF TGTGCCATCAGTGAAACGGGGACAGAGTTTAGAGAGACCCAGTACTTC
. 15 . TRBJ1-6 TRBV6-5 CASSYSNRARSPLHF TGTGCCAGCAGTTACTCGAACAGGGCTAGGTCACCCCTCCACTTT
. 15 few TRBJ1-5 TRBV19 CASNPQIFAVQPQHF TGTGCCAGCAATCCTCAGATCTTCGCCGTCCAGCCCCAGCATTTT
. 15 . TRBJ1-2 TRBV5-6 CASSLGGSRVYGYTF TGTGCCAGCAGCTTGGGCGGAAGCAGGGTCTATGGCTACACCTTC
TRBD1 15 once TRBJ2-5 TRBV9 CASSVGTGAGETQYF TGTGCCAGCAGCGTAGGGACAGGAGCCGGGGAGACCCAGTACTTC
TRBD2 17 . TRBJ2-3 TRBV11-2 CASSLGSRRGGPDTQYF TGTGCCAGCAGCTTAGGGTCACGGCGGGGGGGCCCAGATACGCAGTATTTT
TRBD1 16 . TRBJ1-3 TRBV27 CASSLSGDRVYHTIYF TGTGCCAGCAGTTTATCGGGGGACAGGGTTTATCACACCATATATTTT
. 13 . TRBJ2-7 TRBV27 CASSFRAAYEQYF TGTGCCAGCAGTTTCAGGGCGGCCTACGAGCAGTACTTC
. 14 . TRBJ2-1 TRBV5-5 CASINSGSYNEQFF TGTGCCAGCATCAACTCCGGCTCCTACAATGAGCAGTTCTTC
. 16 . TRBJ1-2 TRBV4-1 CASSPPGGERVNGYTF TGCGCCAGCAGCCCCCCGGGCGGGGAAAGGGTTAATGGCTACACCTTC
TRBD1 14 once TRBJ1-5 TRBV27 CASTPTGGNQPQHF TGTGCCAGCACACCGACAGGGGGCAATCAGCCCCAGCATTTT
. 13 . TRBJ1-2 TRBV24-1 CATSDMAGSGYTF TGTGCCACCAGTGATATGGCGGGGTCTGGCTACACCTTC
. 18 . TRBJ2-7 TRBV5-1 CASSLRGGLTLTAYEQYF TGCGCCAGCAGCTTGCGCGGGGGCCTAACCCTGACAGCCTACGAGCAGTACTTC
TRBD2 15 . TRBJ2-1 TRBV10-3 CAISDGGGIYNEQFF TGTGCCATCAGTGATGGCGGGGGGATCTACAATGAGCAGTTCTTC
. 16 . TRBJ2-5 TRBV4-1 CASSQDLGTPQETQYF TGCGCCAGCAGCCAAGATCTAGGAACCCCGCAAGAGACCCAGTACTTC
. 12 . TRBJ1-3 TRBV6-5 CASAGSGNTIYF TGTGCCAGCGCGGGCTCTGGAAACACCATATATTTT
. 18 . TRBJ2-5 TRBV2 CASSKPRQGLTTQETQYF TGTGCCAGCAGTAAACCCCGTCAGGGGCTAACAACACAAGAGACCCAGTACTTC
TRBD2 19 . TRBJ2-2 TRBV7-4 CASSWGLARGLENTGELFF TGTGCCAGCAGCTGGGGACTAGCAAGGGGGTTAGAGAACACCGGGGAGCTGTTTTTT
. 17 . TRBJ2-7 TRBV28 CASSPPRDNQFSYEQYF TGTGCCAGCAGCCCACCCCGGGACAACCAGTTCAGCTACGAGCAGTACTTC
TRBD1 13 once TRBJ1-6 TRBV25-1 CATVDRGHSPLHF TGTGCCACCGTCGACAGGGGACATTCGCCCCTCCACTTT
. 12 . TRBJ2-2 TRBV4-1 CASSHLGGGLFF TGCGCCAGCAGCCACCTCGGGGGAGGGCTGTTTTTT
TRBD1 13 . TRBJ2-7 TRBV19 CASGAGQGYEQYF TGTGCCAGTGGCGCCGGACAGGGCTACGAGCAGTACTTC
. 12 . TRBJ2-7 TRBV27 CASSLYGQEQYF TGTGCCAGCAGTTTATACGGACAGGAGCAGTACTTC
. 12 . TRBJ1-2 TRBV10-2 CARPRENYGYTF TGCGCCAGGCCCCGGGAGAACTATGGCTACACCTTC
. 14 few TRBJ1-2 TRBV7-8 CASSLVGGNYGYTF TGTGCCAGCAGCTTAGTGGGAGGAAACTATGGCTACACCTTC
. 15 . TRBJ2-2 TRBV28 CASSWRGLSYGELFF TGTGCCAGCAGTTGGAGGGGCCTGTCTTACGGGGAGCTGTTTTTT
. 12 . TRBJ1-1 TRBV10-1 CASSERGGKAFF TGCGCCAGCAGTGAAAGGGGAGGTAAAGCTTTCTTT
TRBD1 16 . TRBJ1-1 TRBV7-9 CASSSGGGGLDTEAFF TGTGCCAGCAGCTCTGGAGGGGGCGGTTTGGACACTGAAGCTTTCTTT
. 15 . TRBJ2-2 TRBV10-3 CAISGGGTNTGELFF TGTGCCATCAGTGGGGGCGGGACGAACACCGGGGAGCTGTTTTTT
. 14 . TRBJ2-1 TRBV6-5 CASTLTRGWDEQFF TGTGCCAGCACGCTGACTAGGGGTTGGGATGAGCAGTTCTTC
. 15 . TRBJ1-6 TRBV11-2 CASSLGDWGHSPLHF TGTGCCAGCAGCTTAGGTGACTGGGGGCATTCACCCCTCCACTTT
TRBD2 17 few TRBJ2-7 TRBV3-1/TRBV3-2 CASSPHAASGSSYEQYF TGTGCCAGCAGCCCGCACGCGGCTAGCGGGAGCTCCTACGAGCAGTACTTC
TRBD1 16 . TRBJ1-4 TRBV7-9 CASSFGQGVSYEKLFF TGTGCCAGCAGCTTTGGACAGGGGGTATCATATGAAAAACTGTTTTTT
. 13 . TRBJ2-1 TRBV15 CATLGGSYNEQFF TGTGCCACCTTGGGAGGATCCTACAATGAGCAGTTCTTC
. 14 . TRBJ1-1 TRBV2 CASYRQAPNTEAFF TGTGCCAGCTACCGACAGGCCCCGAACACTGAAGCTTTCTTT
. 14 . TRBJ1-3 TRBV3-1/TRBV3-2 CASTQGGFGNTIYF TGTGCCAGCACTCAAGGGGGATTTGGAAACACCATATATTTT
TRBD1 15 . TRBJ1-6 TRBV7-9 CASSHRGGLNSPLHF TGTGCCAGCAGCCACAGGGGGGGTCTCAATTCACCCCTCCACTTT
. 13 once TRBJ2-1 TRBV5-3 CARSFPIYNEQFF TGTGCCAGAAGCTTCCCCATCTACAATGAGCAGTTCTTC
. 14 . TRBJ1-2 TRBV28 CASSLEAASYGYTF TGTGCCAGCAGTTTAGAGGCAGCGAGCTATGGCTACACCTTC
TRBD1 17 . TRBJ2-1 TRBV9 CASSLRPPGGAYNEQFF TGTGCCAGCAGCCTCCGTCCCCCAGGGGGCGCCTACAATGAGCAGTTCTTC
TRBD2 16 . TRBJ2-1 TRBV7-8 CASSLDSGMVHNEQFF TGTGCCAGCAGCTTAGATAGCGGGATGGTTCACAATGAGCAGTTCTTC
. 12 once TRBJ1-1 TRBV18 CASSLNRIEAFF TGTGCCAGCTCTTTAAACAGGATTGAAGCTTTCTTT
TRBD1 13 few TRBJ1-1 TRBV5-1 CASSFRQGSEAFF TGCGCCAGCAGCTTTCGACAGGGGTCTGAAGCTTTCTTT
. 15 . TRBJ1-2 TRBV5-4 CASSLGGGGNYGYTF TGTGCCAGCAGCTTGGGAGGTGGGGGGAACTATGGCTACACCTTC
. 15 . TRBJ2-1 TRBV5-1 CASSLAGGASNEQFF TGCGCCAGCAGCTTGGCGGGGGGCGCAAGTAATGAGCAGTTCTTC
. 14 . TRBJ2-3 TRBV7-9 CASSPQAITDTQYF TGTGCCAGCAGCCCCCAGGCCATCACAGATACGCAGTATTTT
. 12 . TRBJ2-1 TRBV12-3/TRBV12-4 CASRPTGSEQFF TGTGCCAGCAGACCAACAGGGAGCGAGCAGTTCTTC
. 14 once TRBJ2-7 TRBV11-2 CASSFHPTGYEQYF TGTGCCAGCAGCTTCCACCCAACTGGCTACGAGCAGTACTTC
. 13 . TRBJ1-2 TRBV12-3/TRBV12-4 CASSLPPQGNYTF TGTGCCAGCAGTTTACCCCCTCAGGGGAACTACACCTTC
. 13 once TRBJ1-6 TRBV6-6 CASSAGFNSPLHF TGTGCCAGCAGTGCAGGGTTTAATTCACCCCTCCACTTT
. 12 . TRBJ1-1 TRBV5-4 CASSLGDTEAFF TGTGCCAGCAGCTTAGGGGACACTGAAGCTTTCTTT
TRBD1 14 once TRBJ1-1 TRBV29-1 CSVENRGRVIEAFF TGCAGCGTGGAAAACAGGGGCCGCGTCATAGAAGCTTTCTTT
. 13 . TRBJ2-5 TRBV5-1 CASSLGPGETQYF TGCGCCAGCAGCTTGGGTCCGGGGGAGACCCAGTACTTC
TRBD1 17 . TRBJ1-6 TRBV7-9 CASSQGMGQIYNSPLHF TGTGCCAGCAGCCAGGGGATGGGACAGATCTATAATTCACCCCTCCACTTT
TRBD2 18 . TRBJ2-2 TRBV3-1/TRBV3-2 CASSQLSSGTANTGELFF TGTGCCAGCAGCCAATTATCTAGCGGGACAGCGAACACCGGGGAGCTGTTTTTT